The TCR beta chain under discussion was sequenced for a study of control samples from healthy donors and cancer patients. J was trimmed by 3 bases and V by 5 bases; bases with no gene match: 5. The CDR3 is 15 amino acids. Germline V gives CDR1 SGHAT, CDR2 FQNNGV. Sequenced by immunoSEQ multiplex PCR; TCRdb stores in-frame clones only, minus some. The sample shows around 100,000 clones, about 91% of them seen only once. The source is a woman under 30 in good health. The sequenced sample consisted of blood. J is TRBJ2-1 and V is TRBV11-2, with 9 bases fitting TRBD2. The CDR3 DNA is TGTGCCAGCAGCAGGATAGCGGGAGTCTACAATGAGCAGTTCTTC. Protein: CASSRIAGVYNEQFF.